The clone carrying this T cell receptor beta chain was seen a few times. As yet, its antigen is unknown. The authors incorporated unique molecular identifiers into the TCR beta cDNA libraries. TCRdb ran MiXCR on the PCR reads and lists one entry per CDR3 protein. The sample carries hundreds of thousands of distinct CDR3 sequences, 44% recorded once. The data derive from a study of post-analysis software for immune sequencing data. V was shortened by 0 bases and J by 2 bases, with 10 bases between the two germline ends. The CDR3 is 15 residues long. CDR1 ENHRY and CDR2 SYGVKD come from the germline V gene. Study-wide points: Patients had higher frequencies than controls of roughly 5 TRBV segments, including TRBV5-6, TRBV5-1 and TRBV20-1.

The chain is built from TRBV10-3 and TRBJ1-2, with a tentative D call TRBD1 (6 bases). The sample comprised blood. This receptor was obtained from a girl aged 10-17 years with multiple sclerosis. The CDR3 here is CAISESGQYNYGYTF. DNA of the CDR3: TGTGCCATCAGTGAGTCAGGACAGTACAACTATGGCTACACCTTC.